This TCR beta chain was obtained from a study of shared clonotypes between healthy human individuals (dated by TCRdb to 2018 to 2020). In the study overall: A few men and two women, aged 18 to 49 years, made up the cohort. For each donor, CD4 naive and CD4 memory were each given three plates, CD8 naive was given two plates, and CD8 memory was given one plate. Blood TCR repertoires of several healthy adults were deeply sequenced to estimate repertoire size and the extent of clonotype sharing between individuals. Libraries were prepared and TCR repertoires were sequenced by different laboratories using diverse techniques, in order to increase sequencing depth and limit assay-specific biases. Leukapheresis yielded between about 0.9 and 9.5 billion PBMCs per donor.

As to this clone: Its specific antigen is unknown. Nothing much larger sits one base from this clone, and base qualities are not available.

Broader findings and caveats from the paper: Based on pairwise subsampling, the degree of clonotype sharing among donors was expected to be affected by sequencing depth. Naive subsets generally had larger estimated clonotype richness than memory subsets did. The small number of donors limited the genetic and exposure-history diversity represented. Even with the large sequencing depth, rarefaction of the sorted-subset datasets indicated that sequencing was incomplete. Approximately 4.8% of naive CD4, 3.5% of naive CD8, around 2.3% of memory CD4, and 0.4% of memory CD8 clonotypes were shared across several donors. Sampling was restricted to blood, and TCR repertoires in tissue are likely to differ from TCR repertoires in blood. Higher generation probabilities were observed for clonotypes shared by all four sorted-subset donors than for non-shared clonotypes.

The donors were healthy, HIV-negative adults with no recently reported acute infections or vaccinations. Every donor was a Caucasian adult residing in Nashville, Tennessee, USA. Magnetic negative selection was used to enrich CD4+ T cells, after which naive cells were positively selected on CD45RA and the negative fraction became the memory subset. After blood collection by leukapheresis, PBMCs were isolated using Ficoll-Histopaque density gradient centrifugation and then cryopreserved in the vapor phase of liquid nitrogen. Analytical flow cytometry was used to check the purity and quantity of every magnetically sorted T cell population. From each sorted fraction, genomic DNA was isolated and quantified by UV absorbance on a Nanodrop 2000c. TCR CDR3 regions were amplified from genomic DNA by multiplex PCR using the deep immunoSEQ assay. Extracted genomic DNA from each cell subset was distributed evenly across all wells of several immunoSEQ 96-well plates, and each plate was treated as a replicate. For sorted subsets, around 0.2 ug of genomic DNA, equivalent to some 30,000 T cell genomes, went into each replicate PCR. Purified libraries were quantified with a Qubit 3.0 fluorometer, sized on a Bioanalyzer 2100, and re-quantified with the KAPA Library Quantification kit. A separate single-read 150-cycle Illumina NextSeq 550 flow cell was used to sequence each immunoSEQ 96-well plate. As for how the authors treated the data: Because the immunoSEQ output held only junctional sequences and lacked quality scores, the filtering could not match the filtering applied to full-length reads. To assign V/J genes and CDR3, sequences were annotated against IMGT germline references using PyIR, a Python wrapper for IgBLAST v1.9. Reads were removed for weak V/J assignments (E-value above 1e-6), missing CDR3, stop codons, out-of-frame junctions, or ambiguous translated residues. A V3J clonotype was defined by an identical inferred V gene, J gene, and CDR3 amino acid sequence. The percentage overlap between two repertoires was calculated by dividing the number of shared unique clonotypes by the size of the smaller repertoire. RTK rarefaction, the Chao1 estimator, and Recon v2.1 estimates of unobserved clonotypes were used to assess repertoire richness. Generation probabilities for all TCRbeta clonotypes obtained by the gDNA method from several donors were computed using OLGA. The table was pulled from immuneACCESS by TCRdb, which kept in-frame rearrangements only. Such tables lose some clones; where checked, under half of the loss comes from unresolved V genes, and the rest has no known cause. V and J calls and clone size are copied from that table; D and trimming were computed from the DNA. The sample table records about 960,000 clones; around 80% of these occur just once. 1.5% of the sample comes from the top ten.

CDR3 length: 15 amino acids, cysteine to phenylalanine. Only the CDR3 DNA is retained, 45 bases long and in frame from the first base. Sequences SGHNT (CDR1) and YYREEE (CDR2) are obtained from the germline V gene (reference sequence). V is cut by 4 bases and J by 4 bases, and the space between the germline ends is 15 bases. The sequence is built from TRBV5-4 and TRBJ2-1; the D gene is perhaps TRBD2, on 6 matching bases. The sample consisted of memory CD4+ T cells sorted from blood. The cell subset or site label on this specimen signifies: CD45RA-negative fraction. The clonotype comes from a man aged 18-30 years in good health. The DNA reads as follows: TGTGCCAGCAGCGCCTGGACTACCTTATACAATGAGCAGTTCTTC. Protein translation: CASSAWTTLYNEQFF.